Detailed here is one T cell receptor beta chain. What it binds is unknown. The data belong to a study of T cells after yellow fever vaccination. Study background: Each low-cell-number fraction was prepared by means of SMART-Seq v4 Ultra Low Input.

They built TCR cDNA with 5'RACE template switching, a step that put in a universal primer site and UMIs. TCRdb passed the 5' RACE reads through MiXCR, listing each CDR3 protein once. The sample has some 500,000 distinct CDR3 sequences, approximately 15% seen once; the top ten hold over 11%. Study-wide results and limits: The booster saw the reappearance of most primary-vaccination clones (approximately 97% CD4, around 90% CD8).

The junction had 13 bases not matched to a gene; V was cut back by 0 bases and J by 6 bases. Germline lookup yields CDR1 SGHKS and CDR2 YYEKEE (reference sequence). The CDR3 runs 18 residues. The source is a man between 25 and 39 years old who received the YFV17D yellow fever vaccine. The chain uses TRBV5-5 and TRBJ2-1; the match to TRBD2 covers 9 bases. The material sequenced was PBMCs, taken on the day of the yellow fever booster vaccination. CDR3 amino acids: CASSLVSAGGIIINEQFF. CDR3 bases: TGTGCCAGCAGCTTGGTTTCCGCGGGAGGGATAATTATCAATGAGCAGTTCTTC.